This T cell receptor (beta chain) was sequenced in a study of blood T cells in healthy people across ages (dated by TCRdb to between 2015 and 2016). Background for the entire study: In model experiments, roughly one uniquely barcoded TCR beta cDNA molecule per two T cells was captured by template switching. Age-related changes in TCR beta repertoire diversity were measured in the study by deep sequencing normalized with unique cDNA molecular identifiers. The donors were split into four age groups: young (average roughly 15 years), middle-aged (nearly 40), aged (62) and long-lived (approximately 80). To avoid experimental bias, donors of different ages were randomly spread across the sequencing lanes. The study analyzed two additional independent replicas of 1 million unique cDNA reads from the same blood draw for two donors, one aged 18 to 30 and one aged 80 or older. What the research found in general, with its limitations: The CMV infection status of donors was not known, potentially confounding age-related changes in expanded clonotypes. Because profiling used bulk unsorted PBMCs, naive and antigen-experienced compartments could not be compared conclusively. Compared with the aged group, the long-lived group had more naive CD4+ T cells, fewer expanded clones and increased TCR diversity, suggesting age selection. Observed TCR beta diversity per million T cells fell roughly linearly with age, and a significant reduction was already apparent by age around 40. A strong correlation was found between observed TCR beta diversity and the percentage of naive T cells measured by flow cytometry. Estimates of total diversity based on one million sequenced T cells were considered lower bounds and underestimates.

From the cysteine up to the phenylalanine, the CDR3 has a length of 15 residues. Only the CDR3 DNA is retained, 45 bases long and in frame from the first base. CDR1 and CDR2 are drawn from the germline V gene: LGHNA, YSLEER. V is cut by 1 base and J by 9 bases, and the space between the germline ends is 16 bases. Details on this clonotype: Its antigen has not been determined. No much larger clone exists at a distance of one base, and base qualities are not known.

The donors were around 39 Caucasian individuals from Russia, aged roughly 6 to 100 years, who were systemically healthy. Each donor gave 8 to 10 milliliters of peripheral blood, collected into EDTA-treated Vacutainer tubes. Ficoll-Paque density-gradient centrifugation was used to isolate PBMCs, with at least 6 million obtained per sample. Total RNA was extracted from PBMCs with Trizol reagent, with at least 5 micrograms obtained per sample. Naive CD45RAhigh/CD27high T cell percentages were measured by flow cytometry on a PBMC aliquot from every donor. Preparation of the library involved 5' RACE. Sequenced on an Illumina HiSeq 2500. A second PCR of roughly 6 to 11 cycles was run with a J-beta primer mix and a sample-barcoded 5' primer. Each TCR beta cDNA molecule received a unique molecular identifier from a template-switch 5' adaptor carrying 12 random nucleotides. Each sample yielded at least 2.5 million CDR3-containing paired-end reads. First-strand cDNA synthesis was performed from all RNA using the Mint cDNA synthesis kit, with priming by a TRBC-specific oligonucleotide. After uracil-DNA glycosylase treatment, a first 18-cycle PCR used universal primers M1SS and BC2_uni_R on all cDNA. The study's processing was this. For normalization, 1 million high-quality reads, each with a distinct molecular identifier, were randomly selected from each sample. Instead of being binned into consensus sequences, reads that shared molecular identifiers were thrown out. MiTCR, set to a Q25 quality threshold and the strictest error-elimination algorithm, was used for CDR3 identification, clonotype clustering and error correction. Lower-bound total TCR beta diversity was estimated with a nonparametric unseen species model using Euler transformation. The raw public data were reprocessed by TCRdb itself: fastp quality trimming at Q25, MiXCR clonotype calling, in-frame beta chains only. Each entry merges the rows of one CDR3 protein and shows their most common DNA and genes. TCRdb, not the authors, supplied the V and J calls. Recorded for this sample are 1,300,000 or so distinct CDR3 sequences; almost 60% of them occurred a single time. Roughly 7% of the sample is taken by the ten largest.

The sample comprised blood. The sequence links TRBV4-3 to TRBJ2-1; the D segment cannot be called with confidence. The TCR originated in a man aged 18 to 29 in good health. The CDR3 sequence is CASSQAGFRWCEQFF. The DNA sequence is given as TGCGCCAGCAGCCAAGCCGGGTTCAGATGGTGTGAGCAGTTCTTC.